This T cell receptor (beta chain) comes out of a study of blood T cell repertoires in COVID-19 (TCRdb year 2020). For the wider study: Samples from collaborators originated in the United States, Italy and Spain and spanned both the acute and convalescent phases of COVID-19. The material from the prospective study consisted of cDNA or gDNA derived from T cells, B-cell-depleted T cells, or PBMCs. The dataset comprised deeply sampled blood TCRbeta repertoires from subjects exposed to, actively infected with, or recovered from COVID-19. The repertoires were made available in a free public database intended to serve as a resource for research on the immune response to SARS-CoV-2. Samples were obtained from the ongoing ImmuneRACE study (first 160 participants) and from about 1,300 subjects provided by 6 global collaborators. A de-identified subject ID, COVID-19 status, age in years and sex were almost always included in the sample metadata. Where available, HLA class I and class II types were obtained from metadata supplied by the sample provider rather than from assay-based typing. Here is what the overall study found, with its caveats: How much clinical and demographic metadata was included differed by source and by participant, and the metadata was provided uncurated.

TCRbeta CDR3 regions were amplified from genomic DNA by means of the immunoSEQ Assay, a bias-controlled multiplex PCR. As for the original processing: The number of nucleated cells in each sample was estimated from the amplification of reference gene primers within the assay. Sequence reads were collapsed and filtered to measure the absolute abundance of every unique TCRbeta CDR3 rearrangement. For each sample, productive Simpson clonality was calculated by taking the square root of Simpson's diversity index across productive rearrangements. TCRdb holds this immuneACCESS table with in-frame rearrangements only. Some clones are missing; in checked studies, unresolved V genes explain under half, and the rest has no known cause. D and trimming were read from the DNA, whereas the V and J calls and clone size are those reported in that table. Across this sample there are under 350,000 clones, with approximately 88% seen only once. In total, the top ten clones hold 1.7% of the sample.

Concerning this clone itself: No antigen is known for it. No much larger clonotype is one base removed from it; base qualities were not supplied.

Trimming takes 2 bases off V and 2 bases off J; junction bases not matched to a gene: 4. Including the terminal cysteine and phenylalanine, the CDR3 comprises 15 residues. The read is trimmed to its CDR3 DNA, 45 bases read in frame from base 1. Per the germline V gene, SGHRS is the CDR1 and YFSETQ is the CDR2. Enrolling through a virtual design, the prospective study's participants ranged in age from roughly 18 to 89 years and lived across 24 United States geographic areas. To assign participants to cohorts, the prospective study relied on clinical history that participants themselves reported in a screening survey and a study questionnaire. ImmuneRACE Cohort 3 recovered participants were defined by two consecutive negative NP/OP PCR tests, healthcare professional clearance, or symptom resolution. Mobile phlebotomists in the prospective study collected whole blood, serum and a nasopharyngeal or oropharyngeal swab from every participant. Participants in the prospective study had the option to provide additional blood draws and questionnaires over a roughly two-month period. Before DNA extraction, blood samples from the prospective study were shipped at room temperature or frozen.

In this chain, TRBV5-1 is recombined with TRBJ1-5, with 7 bases in between that match TRBD1. The TCR sequence derives from a woman aged 35 to 49 who had recovered from COVID-19. Sequenced input: PBMCs or T cells enriched from blood (not recorded which). The CDR3 corresponds to CASSLGTEGNQPQHF. The nucleotide sequence reads TGCGCCAGCAGCTTAGGGACAGAGGGCAATCAGCCCCAGCATTTT.